A selection of T cell receptor beta chains follows, all from one sample in a study of cytomegalovirus exposure and HLA in healthy donors. Data came from immunoSEQ multiplex PCR; TCRdb stores just in-frame clones and leaves some out. This table holds some 110,000 clones, under 80% found once. Sequenced sample: PBMCs. These receptors originate from a woman between 45 and 65 years old in good health and CMV-seropositive. Each CDR3 is given with its conserved first and last residue. A D gene is named only where the DNA matches it firmly. The listing skips clone size in some rows; elsewhere it reads once, few, many or a size class.

size: -; V: TRBV7-9; length: 14; J: TRBJ2-1; D: TRBD2; DNA: TGTGCCAGCAGCCCAGCGGGGGGCGTGAATGAGCAGTTCTTC; CDR3: CASSPAGGVNEQFF
size: -; V: TRBV11-1; length: 14; J: TRBJ2-7; D: TRBD1; DNA: TGTGCCAGCAGCTTGGGACAGCAGTCCTACGAGCAGTACTTC; CDR3: CASSLGQQSYEQYF
size: -; V: TRBV4-1; length: 14; J: TRBJ1-1; D: -; DNA: TGCGCCAGCAGCCAAGTGGGGGCAGGGACTGAAGCTTTCTTT; CDR3: CASSQVGAGTEAFF
size: -; V: TRBV7-2; length: 15; J: TRBJ2-7; D: -; DNA: TGTGCCAGCAGCCCTGCCCCCAGGATGTCCTACGAGCAGTACTTC; CDR3: CASSPAPRMSYEQYF
size: once; V: TRBV19; length: 15; J: TRBJ1-2; D: -; DNA: TGTGCCAGTAAAAGGTCAGGGGCCACTGACTATGGCTACACCTTC; CDR3: CASKRSGATDYGYTF
size: -; V: TRBV11-3; length: 14; J: TRBJ2-7; D: TRBD1; DNA: TGTGCCAGCAGCACGGGACAGGTGACGGGCGAGCAGTACTTC; CDR3: CASSTGQVTGEQYF
size: -; V: TRBV10-3; length: 13; J: TRBJ1-1; D: TRBD1; DNA: TGTGCCATCAAGACAGGGGTGAACACTGAAGCTTTCTTT; CDR3: CAIKTGVNTEAFF
size: -; V: TRBV10-3; length: 16; J: TRBJ2-6; D: TRBD1; DNA: TGTGCCATCAGTGACGGGACAGCCTCTGGGGCCAACGTCCTGACTTTC; CDR3: CAISDGTASGANVLTF
size: -; V: TRBV5-4; length: 16; J: TRBJ2-1; D: -; DNA: TGTGCCAGCAGCTTGGACTCGGGGGGCACTAACGATGAGCAGTTCTTC; CDR3: CASSLDSGGTNDEQFF
size: -; V: TRBV7-8; length: 15; J: TRBJ1-1; D: -; DNA: TGTGCCAGCAGCTTAGTATCGGGGGGTAGGACTGAAGCTTTCTTT; CDR3: CASSLVSGGRTEAFF
size: -; V: TRBV19; length: 14; J: TRBJ1-5; D: -; DNA: TGTGCCAGTAGTATGCAGGGGAATGATCAGCCCCAGCATTTT; CDR3: CASSMQGNDQPQHF
size: -; V: TRBV4-1; length: 16; J: TRBJ2-5; D: TRBD2; DNA: TGCGCCAGCAGCCAAGCGAGGGCGGGGGGGAAAGAGACCCAGTACTTC; CDR3: CASSQARAGGKETQYF
size: -; V: TRBV30; length: 15; J: TRBJ1-3; D: -; DNA: TGTGCCTGGTCTTCCAGACTCGGCTCTGGAAACACCATATATTTT; CDR3: CAWSSRLGSGNTIYF
size: once; V: TRBV5-1; length: 14; J: TRBJ2-7; D: -; DNA: TGCGCCAGCAAACGTGATAGTTCTACCTACGAGCAGTACTTC; CDR3: CASKRDSSTYEQYF
size: -; V: TRBV30; length: 12; J: TRBJ2-7; D: TRBD1; DNA: TGTGCCTGCCGGGACAGATCCTACGAGCAGTACTTC; CDR3: CACRDRSYEQYF
size: -; V: TRBV7-9; length: 13; J: TRBJ2-1; D: -; DNA: TGTGCCAGCATCAGCTCTTGGAGCGATGAGCAGTTCTTC; CDR3: CASISSWSDEQFF
size: -; V: TRBV6-1; length: 14; J: TRBJ1-3; D: TRBD1; DNA: TGTGCCAGCAGCGAACAGGGGGGAGGAAACACCATATATTTT; CDR3: CASSEQGGGNTIYF
size: -; V: TRBV5-4; length: 15; J: TRBJ2-4; D: -; DNA: TGTGCCAGCAGCTCCCGGGACTGGGCCAAAAACATTCAGTACTTC; CDR3: CASSSRDWAKNIQYF
size: -; V: TRBV9; length: 13; J: TRBJ1-2; D: -; DNA: TGTGCCAGCAGCGTAGAAGACAGTAATGGCTACACCTTC; CDR3: CASSVEDSNGYTF
size: -; V: TRBV6-5; length: 14; J: TRBJ1-1; D: -; DNA: TGTGCCAGCAGGTCCAGAGGATTTAACACTGAAGCTTTCTTT; CDR3: CASRSRGFNTEAFF
size: -; V: TRBV5-6; length: 14; J: TRBJ1-2; D: -; DNA: TGTGCCAGCAGCTTGGGACAAGTTAACTATGGCTACACCTTC; CDR3: CASSLGQVNYGYTF
size: -; V: TRBV20-1; length: 11; J: TRBJ1-2; D: -; DNA: TGCAGTTGTACTGATAACTATGGCTACACCTTC; CDR3: CSCTDNYGYTF